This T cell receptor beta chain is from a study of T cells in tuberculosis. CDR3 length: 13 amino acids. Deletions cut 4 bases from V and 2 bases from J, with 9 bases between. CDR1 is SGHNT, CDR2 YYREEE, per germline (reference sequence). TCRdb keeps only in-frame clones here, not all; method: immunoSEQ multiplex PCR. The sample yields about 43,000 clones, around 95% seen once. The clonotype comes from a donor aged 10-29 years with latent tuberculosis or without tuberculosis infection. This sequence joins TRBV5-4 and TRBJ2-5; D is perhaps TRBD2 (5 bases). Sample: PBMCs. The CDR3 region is CASSPGFQETQYF. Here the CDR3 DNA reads TGTGCCAGCAGCCCGGGATTTCAAGAGACCCAGTACTTC.